These T cell receptor beta chains were read from a single sample in a study of PD-1 blockade in classical Hodgkin lymphoma. Some clones are missing from TCRdb's copy, which holds only in-frame ones; the method was immunoSEQ multiplex PCR. Altogether 17,000 or so clones are present, 70% to 90% being singletons, with the ten largest covering 8.4%. Sequences were obtained from peripheral blood mononuclear cells (PBMCs). These receptors originate from a human donor with classical Hodgkin lymphoma. Both conserved end residues are part of each CDR3. D genes are given only for firm matches. The size entry is marked missing in some rows and otherwise reads once, few, many or a size class.

J gene | CDR3 length | V gene | D gene | clone size | CDR3 protein | CDR3 DNA
TRBJ1-1 | 13 | TRBV2 | NA | few | CASLPRVNTEAFF | TGTGCCAGCTTGCCGAGGGTGAACACTGAAGCTTTCTTT
TRBJ2-2 | 13 | TRBV25-1 | NA | few | CASHLGESGELFF | TGTGCCAGCCACCTAGGGGAATCCGGGGAGCTGTTTTTT
TRBJ1-5 | 13 | TRBV6-1 | NA | NA | CATMGNGNQPQHF | TGTGCCACTATGGGAAACGGCAATCAGCCCCAGCATTTT
TRBJ2-6 | 16 | TRBV15 | NA | NA | CATSRVVGSGANVLTF | TGTGCCACCAGCAGAGTAGTGGGCTCTGGGGCCAACGTCCTGACTTTC
TRBJ2-7 | 15 | TRBV28 | TRBD2 | once | CASSWGLAGPYEQYF | TGTGCCAGCAGCTGGGGGCTAGCGGGACCCTACGAGCAGTACTTC
TRBJ2-4 | 14 | TRBV5-6 | NA | NA | CASSLGTVGNIQYF | TGTGCCAGCAGCTTGGGGACAGTAGGAAACATTCAGTACTTC
TRBJ2-3 | 12 | TRBV2 | NA | NA | CASRETDPGQYF | TGTGCCAGCAGGGAAACTGACCCAGGGCAGTATTTT
TRBJ2-7 | 14 | TRBV10-2 | NA | NA | CASSESTSSYEQYF | TGCGCCAGCAGTGAGTCGACGAGCTCCTACGAGCAGTACTTC
TRBJ1-1 | 12 | TRBV6-1 | TRBD1 | NA | CASSFDRGGAFF | TGTGCCAGCAGTTTCGACAGGGGAGGCGCTTTCTTT
TRBJ2-2 | 14 | TRBV19 | TRBD2 | NA | CASTRTSGTGELFF | TGTGCCAGCACTCGGACTAGCGGGACCGGGGAGCTGTTTTTT
TRBJ1-4 | 17 | TRBV15 | NA | NA | CATSERGGVSTNEKLFF | TGTGCCACCAGTGAAAGGGGCGGGGTGTCCACTAATGAAAAACTGTTTTTT
TRBJ1-4 | 16 | TRBV2 | TRBD1 | NA | CASRTPGGRTNEKLFF | TGTGCCAGCAGGACACCAGGGGGGAGGACTAATGAAAAACTGTTTTTT
TRBJ2-1 | 15 | TRBV5-4 | TRBD1 | few | CASSSPGQPYNEQFF | TGTGCCAGCAGCTCGCCGGGACAGCCTTACAATGAGCAGTTCTTC
TRBJ2-5 | 15 | TRBV14 | NA | NA | CASSHSGHLQETQYF | TGTGCCAGCAGCCACTCGGGACACCTCCAAGAGACCCAGTACTTC
TRBJ1-2 | 15 | TRBV7-9 | NA | NA | CASSLALRDTGGYTF | TGTGCCAGCAGCTTAGCGCTCAGGGACACGGGAGGCTACACCTTC
TRBJ1-2 | 15 | TRBV28 | TRBD1 | NA | CASGLLLTGGRGYTF | TGTGCCAGCGGATTACTGCTGACAGGGGGCCGGGGCTACACCTTC
TRBJ1-4 | 16 | TRBV5-8 | TRBD1 | NA | CASSLVGQGIAEKLFF | TGTGCCAGCAGCTTGGTCGGACAGGGTATTGCTGAAAAACTGTTTTTT
TRBJ1-5 | 16 | TRBV5-8 | NA | NA | CASSLSGVSGNQPQHF | TGTGCCAGCAGCCTCAGTGGAGTCTCCGGGAATCAGCCCCAGCATTTT
TRBJ1-4 | 13 | TRBV9 | NA | NA | CASSRGPNEKLFF | TGTGCCAGCAGCAGAGGGCCGAATGAAAAACTGTTTTTT
TRBJ2-7 | 14 | TRBV6-5 | NA | NA | CASSYSDGSYEQYF | TGTGCCAGCAGTTACTCGGACGGCTCCTACGAGCAGTACTTC
TRBJ2-6 | 13 | TRBV27 | NA | NA | CASRPSGANVLTF | TGTGCCAGCAGGCCCTCCGGGGCCAACGTCCTGACTTTC
TRBJ2-5 | 17 | TRBV5-1 | TRBD2 | NA | CASSLLGTSGVKETQYF | TGCGCCAGCAGCTTGTTGGGGACTAGCGGGGTAAAAGAGACCCAGTACTTC
TRBJ2-7 | 14 | TRBV16 | NA | NA | CASSPPSGTYEQYF | TGTGCCAGCAGCCCCCCGAGCGGAACCTACGAGCAGTACTTC
TRBJ2-3 | 17 | TRBV19 | TRBD2 | once | CASSTGTSRGNTDTQYF | TGTGCCAGTAGTACCGGGACTAGCAGGGGGAACACAGATACGCAGTATTTT
TRBJ2-1 | 13 | TRBV6-5 | NA | NA | CASSYSGANEQFF | TGTGCCAGCAGTTACTCGGGGGCCAATGAGCAGTTCTTC
TRBJ1-2 | 11 | TRBV28 | NA | NA | CARGSGYGYTF | TGTGCCAGGGGAAGTGGCTATGGCTACACCTTC
TRBJ2-3 | 16 | TRBV7-3 | NA | NA | CASSSNYRGGLDTQYF | TGTGCCAGCAGCTCAAATTACAGGGGAGGATTGGATACGCAGTATTTT
TRBJ2-7 | 12 | TRBV18 | NA | once | CASSPNSYEQYF | TGTGCCAGCTCACCTAACTCCTACGAGCAGTACTTC
TRBJ2-1 | 22 | TRBV28 | TRBD2 | NA | CARNQLLKATGRSAVEYNEQFF | TGTGCCAGGAACCAACTGCTTAAGGCGACCGGGAGGTCGGCGGTCGAATACAATGAGCAGTTCTTC
TRBJ2-6 | 17 | TRBV5-8 | NA | once | CASSHNQRFSGANVLTF | TGTGCCAGCAGCCATAATCAAAGGTTCTCTGGGGCCAACGTCCTGACTTTC
TRBJ1-1 | 16 | TRBV5-8 | NA | NA | CASSRRGGPRGTEAFF | TGTGCCAGCAGCAGGAGAGGGGGGCCACGGGGTACTGAAGCTTTCTTT
TRBJ1-1 | 14 | TRBV28 | NA | NA | CASSPGYTNTEAFF | TGTGCCAGCAGTCCGGGGTACACTAACACTGAAGCTTTCTTT
TRBJ2-3 | 14 | TRBV7-9 | NA | NA | CASTQQSFSDTQYF | TGTGCCAGCACCCAGCAGTCGTTTTCTGATACGCAGTATTTT
TRBJ2-3 | 16 | TRBV27 | NA | NA | CASSLGLSRATDTQYF | TGTGCCAGCAGTTTAGGGCTAAGCAGGGCCACAGATACGCAGTATTTT
TRBJ1-1 | 14 | TRBV5-1 | NA | NA | CASSLGGINTEAFF | TGCGCCAGCAGCTTGGGAGGGATCAACACTGAAGCTTTCTTT
TRBJ2-2 | 16 | TRBV7-9 | NA | NA | CASSPGAGPNTGELFF | TGTGCCAGCAGCCCTGGTGCGGGACCGAACACCGGGGAGCTGTTTTTT
TRBJ2-2 | 15 | TRBV6-1 | TRBD2 | few | CASSEASGSTGELFF | TGTGCCAGCAGTGAAGCTAGCGGGAGCACCGGGGAGCTGTTTTTT
TRBJ2-5 | 14 | TRBV5-4 | NA | once | CASSLDPSRETQYF | TGTGCCAGCAGCTTGGACCCTAGTAGGGAGACCCAGTACTTC
TRBJ2-1 | 16 | TRBV5-5 | NA | NA | CASSLAWGVVYNEQFF | TGTGCCAGCAGTTTAGCCTGGGGGGTAGTCTACAATGAGCAGTTCTTC
TRBJ1-1 | 15 | TRBV5-4 | NA | once | CASSLAQAMNTEAFF | TGTGCCAGCAGCTTGGCCCAGGCCATGAACACTGAAGCTTTCTTT
TRBJ1-6 | 14 | TRBV5-1 | NA | once | CASSLGRDDSPLHF | TGCGCCAGCAGCTTGGGCAGGGATGATTCACCCCTCCACTTT
TRBJ2-3 | 18 | TRBV4-1 | TRBD2 | NA | CASSQEAVLAGGPDTQYF | TGCGCCAGCAGCCAAGAGGCGGTTCTAGCGGGAGGCCCCGATACGCAGTATTTT
TRBJ2-1 | 16 | TRBV6-4 | NA | NA | CASSDSQVMSYNEQFF | TGTGCCAGCAGTGACTCCCAGGTAATGTCCTACAATGAGCAGTTCTTC
TRBJ2-3 | 13 | TRBV29-1 | NA | once | CSVPRVSTDTQYF | TGCAGCGTTCCCAGGGTCAGCACAGATACGCAGTATTTT
TRBJ2-1 | 11 | TRBV20-1 | NA | NA | CSASVSEEQFF | TGCAGTGCTAGTGTGTCCGAAGAGCAGTTCTTC
TRBJ2-7 | 12 | TRBV28 | NA | NA | CASGLSGGEQYF | TGTGCCAGCGGACTCTCCGGAGGGGAGCAGTACTTC
TRBJ1-5 | 15 | TRBV10-3 | TRBD1 | few | CAISESVTGNQPQHF | TGTGCCATCAGTGAGTCCGTGACAGGGAATCAGCCCCAGCATTTT
TRBJ1-2 | 17 | TRBV7-3 | TRBD1 | NA | CASSLNRGQRLNYGYTF | TGTGCCAGCAGCTTAAATAGGGGACAGCGCCTTAACTATGGCTACACCTTC
TRBJ2-5 | 14 | TRBV9 | TRBD1 | NA | CASSGGTGKETQYF | TGTGCCAGCAGCGGAGGGACAGGGAAAGAGACCCAGTACTTC
TRBJ2-3 | 16 | TRBV5-6 | NA | NA | CASSLKALSSTDTQYF | TGTGCCAGCAGTCTAAAGGCCTTATCCAGCACAGATACGCAGTATTTT
TRBJ1-2 | 13 | TRBV2 | NA | NA | CASILGDPDGYTF | TGTGCCAGCATCCTGGGGGACCCCGATGGCTACACCTTC
TRBJ2-1 | 13 | TRBV6-5 | NA | NA | CASSYGLLNEQFF | TGTGCCAGCAGTTACGGACTTTTAAATGAGCAGTTCTTC
TRBJ2-2 | 16 | TRBV7-9 | NA | NA | CASSLASGPNTGELFF | TGTGCCAGCAGCTTAGCTAGCGGCCCGAACACCGGGGAGCTGTTTTTT
TRBJ2-7 | 15 | TRBV7-9 | NA | NA | CASSSPRDGAYEQYF | TGTGCCAGCAGCTCCCCCCGGGACGGAGCCTACGAGCAGTACTTC
TRBJ1-5 | 15 | TRBV5-6 | NA | NA | CASSLSEVSNQPQHF | TGTGCCAGCAGCCTGAGTGAGGTTAGCAATCAGCCCCAGCATTTT